This paragraph covers one TCR beta chain sequence. A J-beta primer mix and a sample-barcoded 5' primer were used in a second PCR of about 7 to 12 cycles. Each cDNA molecule carried a tag from a template-switch adaptor that contained 12 random nucleotides. From the 5' RACE reads, TCRdb called clonotypes with MiXCR, one entry per CDR3 protein. The table records approximately 1,100,000 distinct CDR3 sequences, 45% of them present only once. This record belongs to a study of blood T cells in healthy people across ages. This CDR3 is 15 amino acids long. Looked up from germline, CDR1 is LNHNV and CDR2 is YYDKDF (reference sequence). V was pared by 1 base and J by 8 bases, with 7 bases of the junction left unmatched.

V gene TRBV15 combines with J gene TRBJ1-1, with 10 bases fitting TRBD1. The clonotype was recovered from a woman aged 55-70 years in good health. Sequenced: blood. The CDR3 sequence: CATSRAQTGGQEAFF. CDR3 in DNA: TGTGCCACCAGCAGAGCTCAGACAGGGGGCCAGGAAGCTTTCTTT.